These 21 T cell receptor beta chains came from one sample sequenced in a study of blood T cell repertoires in COVID-19. The table came from immunoSEQ multiplex PCR; TCRdb's copy has only in-frame clones and leaves some out. Of about 400,000 clones in the sample, approximately 88% were seen once. Sequenced input: PBMCs or T cells enriched from blood (not recorded which). Every receptor here comes from a woman aged 40-49 years with acute COVID-19.

V usage is TRBV30 and J usage is TRBJ1-6; 9 bases align to TRBD1. This CDR3 comprises 15 residues. Germline V gene sequence: CDR1 GTSNPN, CDR2 SVGIG (reference sequence). Losses at the gene ends were 0 bases for V and 9 bases for J; bases not matched to a gene: 6. CDR3 nucleotides: TGTGCCTGGAGTGTACGGGACAGGGTGGTTTCACCCCTCCACTTT. It is translated as CAWSVRDRVVSPLHF.

Here the CDR3 reads CASSTKMPRTGGDGYTF. CDR3 bases: TGTGCCAGCAGCACGAAAATGCCCAGGACAGGGGGAGATGGCTACACCTTC. The genes are TRBV21-1 and TRBJ1-2; TRBD1, the table's D call, lacks a check against the DNA. TRBV21-1 is tagged as a pseudogene. This CDR3 comprises 17 residues.

This chain joins TRBV10-2 and TRBJ1-5; D gene uncertain. This CDR3 spans 14 amino acids. The germline CDR1 and CDR2 sequences are WSHSY and SAAADI. Trimming stripped 0 bases from V and 6 bases from J, with 9 bases between. The CDR3, as DNA: TGCGCCAGCAGTGAGTCGAATGAGCGTCAGCCCCAGCATTTT. It codes for CASSESNERQPQHF.

This rearrangement joins TRBV2 to TRBJ2-1; 8 nucleotides match TRBD2. Losses at the gene ends were 0 bases for V and 5 bases for J; bases not matched to a gene: 18. Germline V lookup: CDR1 SNHLY, CDR2 FYNNEI. The CDR3 spans 20 residues. CDR3 residues: CASSEAQAGARAERNNEQFF. In DNA, the CDR3 is TGTGCCAGCAGTGAAGCACAAGCGGGGGCGCGAGCGGAGAGAAACAATGAGCAGTTCTTC.

This clone was found many times. V and J are TRBV3-1 (or the pseudogene TRBV3-2) and TRBJ2-5; possible D gene TRBD1, 6 bases. V gave up 2 bases and J gave up 7 bases, with 14 bases separating them. Per germline, CDR1 LGHDT and CDR2 YNNKEL (reference sequence). The CDR3 extends over 14 amino acids. The CDR3, as DNA: TGTGCCAGCAGCCAAAATGGGGGCGACGGGACCCAGTACTTC. Amino acid sequence: CASSQNGGDGTQYF.

V and J are TRBV2 and TRBJ1-3; perhaps TRBD1 as D (6 bases). The CDR3 runs 16 residues. Germline CDR1 reads SNHLY; CDR2 reads FYNNEI. V was clipped by 3 bases and J by 7 bases, with 19 bases between them. This CDR3 reads CASSDIGARGRNTIYF. The DNA for the CDR3 is TGTGCCAGCAGTGATATAGGGGCCAGGGGTCGGAACACCATATATTTT.

The table lists this clone with a count of one. The rearrangement uses TRBV6-1 and TRBJ1-2, with 9 bases aligning to TRBD1. The trim removed 3 bases at V and 5 bases at J, leaving 7 bases unmatched. Germline CDR1 is MNHNS and CDR2 is SASEGT. The CDR3 loop spans 15 amino acids. The CDR3 loop reads CASSEHRGQGYGYTF. In DNA, the CDR3 is TGTGCCAGCAGTGAGCACAGGGGGCAAGGGTATGGCTACACCTTC.

This clone was seen more than once but under ten times. This chain joins TRBV18 and TRBJ2-1; D is undetermined. V lost 2 bases to trimming and J lost 0 bases, with 11 bases between them. The CDR3 covers 16 residues. Per germline, CDR1 KGHSH and CDR2 LQKENI. CDR3 loop: CASSPTTPSSYNEQFF. CDR3 coding DNA: TGTGCCAGCTCACCAACTACCCCGAGCTCCTACAATGAGCAGTTCTTC.

V gene TRBV7-6 combines with J gene TRBJ2-2; 11 bases are a match to TRBD1. CDR1 and CDR2 from the germline V gene are SGHVS and FNYEAQ. The CDR3 totals 16 residues. V shed 5 bases and J 7 bases; nucleotides not matched to a gene: 9. The CDR3 region is CASSPRTGGAVGELFF. The CDR3 coding sequence is TGTGCCAGCAGCCCCCGGACAGGGGGCGCGGTCGGGGAGCTGTTTTTT. Full variable domain (rest looked up from reference TRBV7-6 and TRBJ2-2): GAGVSQSPRYKVTKRGQDVALRCDPISGHVSLYWYRQALGQGPEFLTYFNYEAQQDKSGLPNDRFSAERPEGSISTLTIQRTEQRDSAMYRCASSPRTGGAVGELFFGEGSRLTVL.

CDR3 in amino acids: CASSTPRSFNQPQHF. The CDR3 coding sequence is TGTGCCAGTAGTACCCCTCGGAGTTTTAATCAGCCCCAGCATTTT. This chain uses TRBV19 with TRBJ1-5; no clear D. Germline CDR1 is LNHDA and CDR2 is SQIVND (reference sequence). The CDR3 extends over 15 amino acids. Trimming removed 4 bases at V and 4 bases at J, with 14 bases between.

The V and J genes are TRBV6-5 and TRBJ1-3; 10 bases agree with TRBD1. CDR1 is MNHEY and CDR2 is SVGAGI in the germline V gene. The CDR3 runs 14 residues. Losses at the gene ends were 5 bases for V and 3 bases for J; bases not matched to a gene: 1. Here the CDR3 DNA reads TGTGCCAGCAGTCGGACAGGGGGTGGAAACACCATATATTTT. Its protein is CASSRTGGGNTIYF.

Worth noting for this clone: Within the sample, other DNA sequences also encode this same CDR3. This chain joins TRBV4-1 and TRBJ1-5, with D uncertain. V dropped 0 bases and J dropped 3 bases, with 3 bases sitting between them. Germline loops: CDR1 MGHRA, CDR2 YSYEKL. The CDR3 length is 13 residues. CDR3 nucleotides: TGCGCCAGCAGCCAAGACCACAATCAGCCCCAGCATTTT. This sequence encodes CASSQDHNQPQHF.

V usage is TRBV5-1 and J usage is TRBJ2-5, with TRBD2 matching 11 bases. Germline assignment: CDR1 SGHRS and CDR2 YFSETQ. CDR3 length: 16 amino acids. Trimming cost V 4 bases and J 3 bases; bases outside gene matches: 8. The CDR3: CASSRGSTSGEETQYF. In DNA, the CDR3 is TGCGCCAGCAGCCGGGGCTCGACTAGCGGGGAAGAGACCCAGTACTTC.

J is TRBJ2-7 and V is TRBV21-1; the table's D call TRBD2 went unverified against the DNA. TRBV21-1 is a documented pseudogene. The CDR3 length is 14 residues. CDR3 loop: CASRDSAICYEQYF. CDR3 in DNA: TGTGCCAGCAGGGACTCCGCGATATGCTACGAGCAGTACTTC.

The chain uses TRBV2 and TRBJ1-4; D is unresolved. V was shortened by 0 bases and J by 8 bases, with 25 bases between the two germline ends. Germline CDR1 SNHLY, CDR2 FYNNEI. The CDR3 totals 19 residues. CDR3 sequence: CASSEAGSGVGKGREKLFF. CDR3 DNA sequence: TGTGCCAGCAGTGAAGCGGGGTCTGGGGTCGGGAAAGGCCGAGAAAAACTGTTTTTT.

This chain joins TRBV30 and TRBJ1-2; 9 positions agree with TRBD1. The germline CDR1 and CDR2 sequences are GTSNPN and SVGIG (reference sequence). J lost 5 bases, V lost 3 bases, and 4 bases had no gene match. The CDR3 is made up of 13 amino acids. The CDR3 loop reads CAWSQGQGYGYTF. As DNA, the CDR3 is TGTGCCTGGAGCCAGGGACAGGGATATGGCTACACCTTC.

The chain combines TRBV4-1 with TRBJ1-1; maybe TRBD1 (6 bases). Germline CDR1 and CDR2: MGHRA and YSYEKL. Trimming removed 3 bases from V and 1 base from J, with 12 bases in between. The CDR3 runs to 15 residues. The CDR3 spells CASSHLLQGNTEAFF. CDR3 nucleotides: TGCGCCAGCAGCCATCTACTACAGGGGAACACTGAAGCTTTCTTT.

This clone was observed a single time. The CDR3 protein is CASSPLGGAGELFF. CDR3 in DNA: TGCGCCAGCAGCCCGTTGGGCGGGGCTGGGGAGCTGTTTTTT. This rearrangement joins TRBV5-1 to TRBJ2-2; perhaps TRBD2 as D (6 bases). The CDR3 loop spans 14 amino acids. CDR1 is SGHRS, CDR2 YFSETQ, per germline. V lost 4 bases to trimming and J lost 8 bases, with 15 bases between them.

The chain joins TRBV10-2 to TRBJ2-1; 10 nucleotides match TRBD2. Germline CDR1 WSHSY, CDR2 SAAADI. This CDR3 is built from 15 residues. The ends lost 5 bases at V and 6 bases at J; junction bases unmatched: 7. The chain's CDR3 is CASSPSGGAINEQFF. CDR3 nucleotide sequence: TGCGCCAGCAGTCCAAGCGGGGGGGCCATCAATGAGCAGTTCTTC.

V gene TRBV5-1 combines with J gene TRBJ2-2; 14 bases align to TRBD2. The CDR3 has 17 residues. Germline trimming cut 8 bases from V and 7 bases from J; bases unmatched to any gene: 13. Germline values: CDR1 SGHRS, CDR2 YFSETQ. CDR3 sequence: CASDRTSGGTSGGELFF. CDR3 sequence (DNA): TGCGCCAGTGACCGGACTAGCGGGGGGACATCCGGCGGGGAGCTGTTTTTT.

The J gene is TRBJ2-5, the V gene TRBV5-1, with 10 bases that match TRBD1. This CDR3 is 12 amino acids long. Trimming took 7 bases from V and 9 from J; bases not matched to a gene: 6. The germline gives CDR1 SGHRS, CDR2 YFSETQ. CDR3 amino acids: CASGDRGQSQYF. CDR3 nucleotide sequence: TGCGCCAGCGGTGACAGGGGGCAATCCCAGTACTTC.